Following are 26 T cell receptor beta chains from one sample sequenced in a study of vaccination and CD4 T cells after COVID-19. These TCRs' antigens remain unknown. Sequenced with the Oncomine TCR Beta short-read assay was DNA taken from cultured CD4+ T cells. Using its own MiXCR run on the PCR reads, TCRdb lists one record per CDR3 protein. The repertoire holds 8,000 to 13,000 distinct CDR3 sequences, approximately 64% seen once, with around a quarter in the top ten. Stated treatment: approximately 10-day PBMC culture with coronavirus spike peptide pools or control peptides (ViraFEST assay). The source material was CD4+ T cells from blood, cultured in vitro. Receptor source: a human donor who had recovered from COVID-19.

Only one count was recorded for this clonotype. The germline gene is not matched at one end of the junction; a read error may be the cause. This chain joins TRBV7-2 and TRBJ2-5, with 15 bases matching TRBD2. The CDR3 length is 15 residues. Germline V lookup: CDR1 SGHTA, CDR2 FQGNSA. In DNA form, the CDR3 reads TGTGCCGGCAGCTTAGGACTAGCGGGAGGGGAGACCCAGTACTTC. It encodes CAGSLGLAGGETQYF.

The chain recombines TRBV2 with TRBJ2-5; D possibly matches TRBD1 or TRBD2 (6 bases each). Looked up from germline, CDR1 is SNHLY and CDR2 is FYNNEI. The V end was cut by 0 bases, the J end by 5 bases, with 16 bases between. The CDR3 sequence is 16 residues long. CDR3 nucleotide sequence: TGTGCCAGCAGTGAAGCGCTTCCCGGGGGCAGGGAGACCCAGTACTTC. Its translation: CASSEALPGGRETQYF.

This clonotype was counted a single time. V usage is TRBV2 and J usage is TRBJ2-1; D ambiguous. Trimming cost V 8 bases and J 9 bases, with 20 bases left between them. Germline lookup yields CDR1 SNHLY and CDR2 FYNNEI. This CDR3 has 14 amino acids. CDR3 loop: CASSYRLAVSEQFF. CDR3 in DNA: TGTGCCAGCTCCTACCGACTGGCTGTAAGTGAGCAGTTCTTC.

This chain joins TRBV5-4 and TRBJ1-1; possible D gene TRBD1, 6 bases. The V gene's germline CDR1 is SGHNT and CDR2 YYREEE (reference sequence). V lost 0 bases and J 10 bases, leaving 16 bases between the germline ends. This CDR3 spans 14 amino acids. CDR3 nucleotide sequence: TGTGCCAGCAGCTTGGGGCAGGGGACGTTCGGAGCTTTCTTT. Amino acid sequence: CASSLGQGTFGAFF.

This chain links TRBV2 with TRBJ1-1, with TRBD1 as a possible D gene (6 bases). Germline V CDR1 and CDR2: SNHLY, FYNNEI. The CDR3 contains 12 residues. The V end was cut by 7 bases, the J end by 4 bases, with 10 bases between. DNA of the CDR3: TGTGCCAGCATGGGGGGCTTCACTGAAGCTTTCTTT. It codes for CASMGGFTEAFF. Combining the CDR3 with reference TRBV2 and TRBJ1-1 gives the whole variable domain EPEVTQTPSHQVTQMGQEVILRCVPISNHLYFYWYRQILGQKVEFLVSFYNNEISEKSEIFDDQFSVERPDGSNFTLKIRSTKLEDSAMYFCASMGGFTEAFFGQGTRLTVV.

The V call is TRBV2, the J call TRBJ2-7, with TRBD1 matching 10 bases. Losses at the gene ends were 6 bases for V and 3 bases for J; bases not matched to a gene: 5. The germline CDR1 and CDR2 sequences are SNHLY and FYNNEI. The CDR3 totals 14 residues. The CDR3 reads CASSRQGAVYEQYF. The CDR3 DNA sequence: TGTGCCAGCAGCCGACAGGGGGCGGTCTACGAGCAGTACTTC.

The V gene is TRBV2, the J gene TRBJ2-7; D call uncertain. The CDR3 contains 13 residues. Looked up from germline, CDR1 is SNHLY and CDR2 is FYNNEI. V lost 4 bases to trimming and J lost 3 bases, with 10 bases between them. The CDR3 DNA reads as TGTGCCAGCAGTGTCCTTATGGGCTACGAGCAGTACTTC. Protein sequence: CASSVLMGYEQYF.

The V call is TRBV6-1, the J call TRBJ1-3; D is ambiguous. From germline, CDR1 is MNHNS and CDR2 SASEGT. Trimming removed 4 bases from V and 0 bases from J, with 10 bases in between. This CDR3 comprises 15 residues. This CDR3 is CASSVVSRSGNTIYF. In nucleotides, the CDR3 is TGTGCCAGCAGTGTAGTCTCTCGCTCTGGAAACACCATATATTTT.

This rearrangement joins TRBV4-1 to TRBJ1-3, with a tentative D call TRBD1 (5 bases). Trimming left V 2 bases short and J 4 bases short, with 15 bases between. The CDR3 covers 16 residues. The germline CDR1 and CDR2 sequences are MGHRA and YSYEKL. CDR3 coding DNA: TGCGCCAGCAGCCAATTGGAATTGGGGCCCGGAAACACCATATATTTT. As protein: CASSQLELGPGNTIYF.

The gene calls are TRBV5-1 and TRBJ2-3, with D maybe TRBD2 (5 bases). This CDR3 is built from 16 residues. The germline gives CDR1 SGHRS, CDR2 YFSETQ. V lost 2 bases to trimming and J lost 2 bases, with 15 bases between them. The CDR3 is CASSFLAGAFTDTQYF. DNA for the CDR3: TGCGCCAGCAGCTTCCTAGCAGGAGCTTTCACAGATACGCAGTATTTT.

The chain combines TRBV6-1 with TRBJ1-2; no clear D. This CDR3 region has 12 residues. V was pared by 4 bases and J by 8 bases, with 11 bases between. Germline V gives CDR1 MNHNS, CDR2 SASEGT. This CDR3 reads CASSGLREGYTF. CDR3 DNA: TGTGCCAGCAGTGGACTGAGAGAGGGCTACACCTTC.

This sequence joins TRBV19 and TRBJ1-5, with TRBD1 identical over 8 bases. Germline CDR1 reads LNHDA; CDR2 reads SQIVND (reference sequence). CDR3 length: 15 amino acids. V dropped 4 bases and J dropped 6; count of bases not matched to a gene: 8. Here the CDR3 reads CASSTRAGGRQPQHF. CDR3 sequence (DNA): TGTGCCAGTAGTACCCGGGCAGGGGGCCGTCAGCCCCAGCATTTT. Together with reference TRBV19 and TRBJ1-5, the CDR3 gives the full variable domain: DGGITQSPKYLFRKEGQNVTLSCEQNLNHDAMYWYRQDPGQGLRLIYYSQIVNDFQKGDIAEGYSVSREKKESFPLTVTSAQKNPTAFYLCASSTRAGGRQPQHFGDGTRLSIL.

This chain uses TRBV6-2 or TRBV6-3 with TRBJ2-2; 8 positions match TRBD1. V lost 5 bases and J lost 5; bases outside the gene matches: 7. The CDR3 has 15 residues. CDR1 is MNHEY, CDR2 SVGEGT, per germline. The DNA for the CDR3 is TGTGCCAGCAGTAAGACAGGGGTTGAGACCGGGGAGCTGTTTTTT. Translation gives CASSKTGVETGELFF.

The chain recombines TRBV6-5 with TRBJ2-7; D remains unclear. This CDR3 contains 14 residues. The germline CDR1 and CDR2 sequences are MNHEY and SVGAGI. The V end was cut by 0 bases, the J end by 2 bases, with 8 bases between. CDR3 DNA sequence: TGTGCCAGCAGTTACTCCGGGCCGCCCTACGAGCAGTACTTC. Translating it yields CASSYSGPPYEQYF.

The chain joins TRBV7-8 to TRBJ1-6; D is unresolved. Looked up from germline, CDR1 is SGHVS and CDR2 is FQNEAQ. Trimming took 5 bases from V and 8 from J, leaving 10 bases between them. There are 13 residues in the CDR3. In nucleotides, the CDR3 is TGTGCCAGCAGCCCATCCCGGGATTCACCCCTCCACTTT. Protein: CASSPSRDSPLHF.

V is TRBV7-2 and J is TRBJ1-4; TRBD1 matches at 7 bases. The V and J ends lost 5 bases and 8 bases, in that order; junction bases with no gene match: 11. Germline CDR1 is SGHTA and CDR2 is FQGNSA. The CDR3 extends over 15 amino acids. CDR3 nucleotide sequence: TGTGCCAGCAGCCCGTGGTCCAGGGGGGGGGAAAAACTGTTTTTT. Translation gives CASSPWSRGGEKLFF.

This clonotype was seen a handful of times. The chain employs TRBV6-1 and TRBJ1-5, with D maybe TRBD1 (6 bases). Looked up from germline, CDR1 is MNHNS and CDR2 is SASEGT. This CDR3 comprises 15 residues. Trimming shortened V by 6 bases and J by 6 bases, and 18 bases separated the two germline ends. CDR3 residues: CASSKGGGYRQPQHF. The CDR3 coding sequence is TGTGCCAGCAGCAAGGGGGGGGGATATCGTCAGCCCCAGCATTTT.

The chain employs TRBV27 and TRBJ1-1; D not resolved. V was pared by 6 bases and J by 11 bases, with 22 bases between. Looked up from germline, CDR1 is MNHEY and CDR2 is SMNVEV (reference sequence). There are 14 residues in the CDR3. The CDR3 loop reads CASRPSGEPPWAFF. The CDR3 DNA reads TGTGCCAGCAGACCCAGTGGGGAGCCCCCGTGGGCTTTCTTT.

This chain joins TRBV4-3 and TRBJ1-2, with D maybe TRBD1 (6 bases). V shed 5 bases and J shed 4 bases, with 14 bases lying between them. Germline V gives CDR1 LGHNA, CDR2 YSLEER. This CDR3 region has 14 residues. CDR3 sequence reads: CASSWRGGAYGYTF. In DNA form, the CDR3 reads TGCGCCAGCAGCTGGAGAGGGGGTGCCTATGGCTACACCTTC.

This clonotype occurred once. This rearrangement joins TRBV5-6 to TRBJ1-6, with D uncertain. V was shortened by 0 bases and J by 4 bases, with 8 bases between the two germline ends. The germline CDR1 and CDR2 sequences are SGHDT and YYEEEE. The CDR3 loop spans 15 amino acids. This CDR3 reads CASSLETNYNSPLHF. The CDR3 DNA reads as TGTGCCAGCAGCTTGGAGACGAATTATAATTCACCCCTCCACTTT. The full variable domain, in which reference TRBV5-6 and TRBJ1-6 provide the parts outside the CDR3, is DAGVTQSPTHLIKTRGQQVTLRCSPKSGHDTVSWYQQALGQGPQFIFQYYEEEERQRGNFPDRFSGHQFPNYSSELNVNALLLGDSALYLCASSLETNYNSPLHFGNGTRLTVT.

This chain connects TRBV30 to TRBJ2-3; 8 nucleotides match TRBD2. J was trimmed by 6 bases and V by 2 bases; bases with no gene match: 7. Per the germline V gene, CDR1 is GTSNPN and CDR2 is SVGIG (reference sequence). The CDR3 contains 14 residues. Here the CDR3 reads CAWSFQRGTDTQYF. CDR3 sequence (DNA): TGTGCCTGGAGTTTTCAGCGGGGGACGGATACGCAGTATTTT.

V gene TRBV7-2 combines with J gene TRBJ1-5, with TRBD1 matching over 7 bases. Germline CDR1 reads SGHTA; CDR2 reads FQGNSA. The CDR3 has 15 amino acids. The V segment lost 5 bases and the J segment 2 bases; nucleotides outside the gene matches: 6. CDR3 coding DNA: TGTGCCAGCAGCACAGGGGTGAATGGCAATCAGCCCCAGCATTTT. Translating it yields CASSTGVNGNQPQHF.

The chain combines TRBV5-6 with TRBJ1-3; the D gene is possibly TRBD1 (6 bases). The CDR3 loop spans 15 amino acids. CDR1 and CDR2 (germline): SGHDT, YYEEEE. Trimming stripped 5 bases from V and 0 bases from J, with 12 bases between. CDR3 nucleotides: TGTGCCAGCAGTTTTACAGGGCGCTCTGGAAACACCATATATTTT. Translating gives CASSFTGRSGNTIYF. Looking up the rest from reference TRBV5-6 and TRBJ1-3 gives the full variable domain: DAGVTQSPTHLIKTRGQQVTLRCSPKSGHDTVSWYQQALGQGPQFIFQYYEEEERQRGNFPDRFSGHQFPNYSSELNVNALLLGDSALYLCASSFTGRSGNTIYFGEGSWLTVV.

The V and J genes are TRBV19 and TRBJ1-1; 7 bases are a match to TRBD1. V lost 4 bases and J lost 0; bases outside the gene matches: 2. Germline CDR1 and CDR2: LNHDA and SQIVND (reference sequence). CDR3 length: 14 residues. The CDR3 nucleotides are TGTGCCAGTAGTAGGGACAGATTGAACACTGAAGCTTTCTTT. Protein sequence: CASSRDRLNTEAFF.

The gene calls are TRBV4-2 and TRBJ1-5; possibly TRBD1 for D (6 bases). Germline V gene lookup returns CDR1 LGHNA and CDR2 YNFKEQ. The CDR3 contains 15 residues. V gave up 2 bases and J gave up 0 bases, with 8 bases separating them. CDR3 protein: CASSQHRDSNQPQHF. The CDR3 coding sequence is TGTGCCAGCAGCCAACACAGGGATAGCAATCAGCCCCAGCATTTT.

J is TRBJ1-1 and V is TRBV7-2, with D possibly matching TRBD1 (5 bases). Looked up from germline, CDR1 is SGHTA and CDR2 is FQGNSA. The length of the CDR3 is 14 residues. V was shortened by 0 bases and J by 5 bases, with 10 bases between the two germline ends. In nucleotides, the CDR3 is TGTGCCAGCAGCTTAGCGGCAGGGCTGACTGAAGCTTTCTTT. Translation gives CASSLAAGLTEAFF.